A single sample is the source of the 25 T cell receptor beta chains below, sequenced in a study of blood T cell repertoires in COVID-19. The table came from immunoSEQ multiplex PCR; TCRdb's copy has only in-frame clones and leaves some out. This table has 100,000 to 150,000 clones, roughly 80% appearing once. Source material: peripheral blood. These receptor sequences come from a human donor in a cohort sampled during active COVID-19.

The sample holds a few counts of this clone. J is TRBJ1-6 and V is TRBV5-4; D ambiguous. V was clipped by 3 bases and J by 9 bases, with 19 bases between them. In germline, CDR1 is SGHNT, CDR2 YYREEE (reference sequence). The CDR3 length is 16 residues. The CDR3 sequence: CASSSRAQDMSSPLHF. The CDR3 DNA sequence: TGTGCCAGCAGCTCGAGGGCCCAGGATATGAGTTCACCCCTCCACTTT.

This clone was observed a handful of times. The rearrangement links TRBV28 to TRBJ2-1; the D is unclear. Trimming removed 3 bases from V and 3 bases from J, with 9 bases in between. Germline-derived CDR1 and CDR2 are MDHEN and SYDVKM. CDR3 length equals 14 residues. CDR3 protein: CASSFFGRYNEQFF. Here the CDR3 DNA reads TGTGCCAGCAGTTTTTTTGGCCGCTACAATGAGCAGTTCTTC.

This sequence joins TRBV5-1 and TRBJ2-7; a weak D match, TRBD1 (7 bases). The CDR3 has 14 residues. The germline V gene encodes CDR1 SGHRS and CDR2 YFSETQ. With 4 bases removed from V and 5 bases from J, the gap between germline ends came to 16 bases. This CDR3 is CASSVTGDLDEQYF. The CDR3 nucleotides are TGCGCCAGCAGCGTCACAGGGGACTTGGACGAGCAGTACTTC.

The chain employs TRBV18 and TRBJ2-7; TRBD2 is a possible D gene (5 bases). From germline, CDR1 is KGHSH and CDR2 LQKENI. Trimming cost V 3 bases and J 4 bases, with 16 bases left between them. CDR3 length: 15 amino acids. CDR3 DNA: TGTGCCAGCTCACCGGGCGGTGCAGCGGATTACGAGCAGTACTTC. Amino acids: CASSPGGAADYEQYF.

The chain uses TRBV27 and TRBJ2-1; TRBD2 matches 8 bases. CDR1 and CDR2 (germline): MNHEY, SMNVEV (reference sequence). J gave up 7 bases and V 5 bases, and 7 bases lay outside the gene matches. The CDR3 spans 14 residues. The CDR3 here is CASSQTSGENEQFF. The CDR3 DNA is TGTGCCAGCAGTCAAACTAGCGGCGAAAATGAGCAGTTCTTC.

This sequence joins TRBV4-1 and TRBJ1-1; 7 positions match TRBD1. Trimming took 4 bases from V and 5 from J; bases not matched to a gene: 10. The CDR3 is made up of 15 amino acids. Germline V gene sequence: CDR1 MGHRA, CDR2 YSYEKL. CDR3 region: CASSPDRDPLTEAFF. In nucleotides, the CDR3 is TGCGCCAGCAGCCCTGACAGGGATCCCCTAACTGAAGCTTTCTTT.

The gene calls are TRBV28 and TRBJ1-1; D uncertain. V lost 11 bases and J 7 bases, leaving 17 bases between the germline ends. Germline loops: CDR1 MDHEN, CDR2 SYDVKM. This CDR3 is 12 amino acids long. The chain's CDR3 is CAHAAQVGEAFF. CDR3 in DNA: TGTGCCCACGCCGCCCAGGTGGGTGAAGCTTTCTTT.

The rearrangement joins TRBV28 to TRBJ1-2; perhaps TRBD1 as D (5 bases). Trimming shortened V by 2 bases and J by 4 bases, and 14 bases separated the two germline ends. The CDR3 has 15 residues. CDR1 MDHEN and CDR2 SYDVKM come from the germline V gene. CDR3 protein: CASSLIRQGAYGYTF. The CDR3 DNA reads as TGTGCCAGCAGTTTAATCCGCCAGGGCGCCTATGGCTACACCTTC.

V usage is TRBV28 and J usage is TRBJ1-5; 8 bases align to TRBD1. Per the germline V gene, CDR1 is MDHEN and CDR2 is SYDVKM. The V segment lost 5 bases and the J segment 3 bases; nucleotides outside the gene matches: 12. This CDR3 comprises 17 residues. The CDR3 here is CASSALPLDRDNQPQHF. The CDR3 region has the DNA TGTGCCAGCAGTGCACTACCCCTGGACAGGGACAATCAGCCCCAGCATTTT.

V usage is TRBV28 and J usage is TRBJ1-6, with D possibly matching TRBD1 (5 bases). Trimming removed 6 bases from V and 4 bases from J, with 13 bases in between. CDR3 length: 15 residues. Germline-derived CDR1 and CDR2 are MDHEN and SYDVKM. CDR3 in amino acids: CASRQNRRYNSPLHF. Written as DNA, the CDR3 is TGTGCCAGCAGGCAAAACAGGCGGTATAATTCACCCCTCCACTTT.

The V gene is TRBV10-1, the J gene TRBJ1-5; 9 bases align to TRBD1. The CDR3 loop spans 14 amino acids. Germline V gene lookup returns CDR1 WNHNN and CDR2 SYGVQD (reference sequence). V dropped 3 bases and J dropped 6; count of bases not matched to a gene: 3. This chain's CDR3 is CASSEQGAGQPQHF. The CDR3 DNA sequence: TGCGCCAGCAGTGAACAGGGGGCTGGTCAGCCCCAGCATTTT.

This clone came up once. The CDR3 DNA is TGTGCCAGCAGGGGTAGCGGTAGCTCCTACAATGAGCAGTTCTTC. Amino acids: CASRGSGSSYNEQFF. The rearrangement joins TRBV27 to TRBJ2-1, with a weak D call TRBD2 (6 bases). V dropped 6 bases and J dropped 0 bases, with 12 bases sitting between them. In germline, CDR1 is MNHEY, CDR2 SMNVEV (reference sequence). The CDR3 length is 15 residues.

Comments on this clone: At one of its ends the junction is not consistent with the germline gene, which may arise from a read error. At the DNA level, this CDR3 is encoded by other sequences in the same sample as well. The chain uses TRBV7-2 and TRBJ2-1; the match to TRBD1 covers 8 bases. This CDR3 region has 15 residues. Germline V CDR1 and CDR2: SGHTA, FQGNSA. In DNA form, the CDR3 reads TGTGCCAGCAGTTTAGACAGGGGCAGTTACAATGAGCAGTTCTTC. It yields the protein CASSLDRGSYNEQFF.

This rearrangement joins TRBV28 to TRBJ1-4, with D unclear. Germline assignment: CDR1 MDHEN and CDR2 SYDVKM. The CDR3 sequence is 14 residues long. Trimming removed 6 bases at V and 4 bases at J, with 12 bases between. This chain's CDR3 is CASRNTGSNEKLFF. The CDR3 DNA is TGTGCCAGCAGGAATACCGGGAGTAATGAAAAACTGTTTTTT.

Only one count was recorded for this clone. The chain uses TRBV7-2 and TRBJ1-1; TRBD1 aligns across 9 bases. The length of the CDR3 is 15 residues. Germline CDR1 SGHTA, CDR2 FQGNSA. Trimming at V came to 5 bases and at J to 3 bases, leaving 7 bases not matched to a gene. In nucleotides, the CDR3 is TGTGCCAGCAGCGCCTTACAGGGGGCGGACACTGAAGCTTTCTTT. Its translation: CASSALQGADTEAFF.

The genes are TRBV7-8 and TRBJ2-6; TRBD2 might be the D (6 bases). The CDR3 sequence is 15 residues long. CDR1 and CDR2 from the germline V gene are SGHVS and FQNEAQ. V lost 1 base to trimming and J lost 2 bases, with 6 bases between them. Here the CDR3 reads CASSLGEAGANVLTF. CDR3 nucleotides: TGTGCCAGCAGCTTAGGGGAGGCTGGGGCCAACGTCCTGACTTTC. The variable domain in full, completed from reference TRBV7-8 and TRBJ2-6, reads GAGVSQSPRYKVAKRGQDVALRCDPISGHVSLFWYQQALGQGPEFLTYFQNEAQLDKSGLPSDRFFAERPEGSVSTLKIQRTQQEDSAVYLCASSLGEAGANVLTFGAGSRLTVL.

This clone came up once. The chain has TRBV30 and TRBJ2-5, with 14 bases matching TRBD2. J gave up 5 bases and V 1 base, and 3 bases lay outside the gene matches. This CDR3 has 15 amino acids. In germline, CDR1 is GTSNPN, CDR2 SVGIG (reference sequence). CDR3 DNA: TGTGCCTGGAGTGCAGGACTAGCGGGAGGTGAGACCCAGTACTTC. Amino acid sequence: CAWSAGLAGGETQYF.

The J gene is TRBJ2-7, the V gene TRBV9; TRBD1 aligns across 7 bases. The CDR3 covers 16 residues. V trimming: 0 bases; J trimming: 5 bases; junction bases outside the gene matches: 11. CDR1 SGDLS and CDR2 YYNGEE come from the germline V gene. The CDR3 sequence: CASSVGRGGLTHEQYF. The DNA for the CDR3 is TGTGCCAGCAGCGTAGGTAGAGGGGGCCTAACCCACGAGCAGTACTTC. The variable domain in full, completed from reference TRBV9 and TRBJ2-7, reads DSGVTQTPKHLITATGQRVTLRCSPRSGDLSVYWYQQSLDQGLQFLIQYYNGEERAKGNILERFSAQQFPDLHSELNLSSLELGDSALYFCASSVGRGGLTHEQYFGPGTRLTVT.

This chain links TRBV6-5 with TRBJ1-4; 10 nucleotides match TRBD1. After removal of 6 bases from V and 7 bases from J, the junction contained 5 bases not matched to a gene. CDR3 size: 14 residues. Germline loops: CDR1 MNHEY, CDR2 SVGAGI. DNA for the CDR3: TGTGCCAGCAGGTCGACAGGGGGCAGTGAAAAACTGTTTTTT. Encoded protein: CASRSTGGSEKLFF.

Notes on this clone: This specimen includes other DNA sequences encoding the same CDR3. The DNA for the CDR3 is TGCAGCGTTGACAGGGGAAACACCGGGGAGCTGTTTTTT. This encodes CSVDRGNTGELFF. The gene calls are TRBV29-1 and TRBJ2-2, with a possible D match to TRBD1 (6 bases). The germline V gene encodes CDR1 SQVTM and CDR2 ANQGSEA. The CDR3 consists of 13 residues. Trimming removed 3 bases from V and 2 bases from J, with 7 bases in between.

The chain employs TRBV25-1 and TRBJ2-3; D is undetermined. This CDR3 is built from 13 residues. Trimming stripped 4 bases from V and 4 bases from J, with 9 bases between. From germline, CDR1 is MGHDK and CDR2 SYGVNS. This CDR3 reads CASSAIDADTQYF. The DNA of the CDR3 is TGTGCCAGCAGTGCTATAGATGCAGATACGCAGTATTTT.

Turning to this clone: The same CDR3 arises from other DNA sequences in this sample as well. The CDR3 nucleotides are TGTGCCAGCAGCCTAAGACTAGCGGGTTACGAGCAGTACTTC. Encoded protein: CASSLRLAGYEQYF. The chain carries TRBV7-2 and TRBJ2-7, with TRBD2 matching over 10 bases. From germline, CDR1 is SGHTA and CDR2 FQGNSA. This CDR3 region has 14 residues. Trimming took 5 bases from V and 4 from J; bases not matched to a gene: 5.

The chain links TRBV11-2 to TRBJ2-7; the match to TRBD1 covers 7 bases. The CDR3 extends over 14 amino acids. The V and J ends lost 5 bases and 0 bases, in that order; junction bases with no gene match: 4. The germline V gene has CDR1 SGHAT and CDR2 FQNNGV. In nucleotides, the CDR3 is TGTGCCAGCAGCCCCCGGGACAGCTCCTACGAGCAGTACTTC. Amino acid sequence: CASSPRDSSYEQYF. Complete variable domain (other parts from reference TRBV11-2 and TRBJ2-7): EAGVAQSPRYKIIEKRQSVAFWCNPISGHATLYWYQQILGQGPKLLIQFQNNGVVDDSQLPKDRFSAERLKGVDSTLKIQPAKLEDSAVYLCASSPRDSSYEQYFGPGTRLTVT.

V gene TRBV11-1 combines with J gene TRBJ2-4; no definite D call. Germline CDR1 SGHAT, CDR2 FQDESV (reference sequence). The length of the CDR3 is 12 residues. The V end was cut by 4 bases, the J end by 5 bases, with 6 bases between. The CDR3: CASSSTENIQYF. The CDR3 bases are TGTGCCAGCAGCTCCACAGAAAACATTCAGTACTTC.

The CDR3 protein is CASSPRTGTSYEQYF. In DNA form, the CDR3 reads TGTGCCAGCAGTCCAAGGACAGGGACTTCCTACGAGCAGTACTTC. The chain employs TRBV7-2 and TRBJ2-7, with 8 nucleotides matching TRBD1. Germline V gene sequence: CDR1 SGHTA, CDR2 FQGNSA. This CDR3 comprises 15 residues. The junction had 8 bases not matched to a gene; V was cut back by 6 bases and J by 1 base.